This T cell receptor beta chain was profiled in a study of cytomegalovirus exposure and HLA in healthy donors. In the study overall: A subsequent analysis reported that the roughly 120 validation repertoires were produced on the same platform that had also been used for the roughly 670 first-cohort repertoires.

The V gene's germline CDR1 is MDHEN and CDR2 SYDVKM. The CDR3 is 15 residues long. Trimming removed 2 bases at V and 5 bases at J, with 15 bases between. Worth noting for this clone: Its antigen is not identified.

Notes on the study in general: The authors enumerated over 150 TCR beta chains as linked to cytomegalovirus. Under in vitro conditions, three CMV-associated chains were confirmed as specific for CMV antigens. That first-cohort TCR clusters tended to co-occur in the 120 or so validation repertoires was found in a later analysis.

The data were produced by immunoSEQ multiplex PCR, yet TCRdb's version contains in-frame clones alone and is incomplete. The profile shows 180,000 or so clones, around 86% of them singletons. This sequence was found in a man aged 30-40 years in good health and CMV-seropositive. The rearrangement links TRBV28 to TRBJ1-2, with D unclear. The sample comprised PBMCs. Here the CDR3 DNA reads TGTGCCAGCAGTTTACCCAATCTACGGGGTTATGGCTACACCTTC. Protein: CASSLPNLRGYGYTF.